The next 5 T cell receptor beta chains were all read from a single sample in a study of monozygotic twins with cystic fibrosis. The repertoire was sequenced with immunoSEQ multiplex PCR; TCRdb's copy has only in-frame clones and lacks some. The table shows 13,000 to 15,000 clones, with 95% to 99% occurring only once. The sequencing sample was made of blood. The receptor set was obtained from a girl aged 2-10 years with cystic fibrosis.

The gene calls are TRBV11-2 and TRBJ2-5, with a tentative D call TRBD2 (5 bases). The CDR3 loop spans 14 amino acids. Germline V gene sequence: CDR1 SGHAT, CDR2 FQNNGV. Trimming removed 5 bases at V and 5 bases at J, with 15 bases between. The DNA for the CDR3 is TGTGCCAGCAGCCGGGGTCCTGCCCGGGAGACCCAGTACTTC. Translation: CASSRGPARETQYF. Full variable domain (remainder filled in from reference TRBV11-2 and TRBJ2-5): EAGVAQSPRYKIIEKRQSVAFWCNPISGHATLYWYQQILGQGPKLLIQFQNNGVVDDSQLPKDRFSAERLKGVDSTLKIQPAKLEDSAVYLCASSRGPARETQYFGPGTRLLVL.

This chain connects TRBV5-1 to TRBJ2-3; unclear D gene. The germline CDR1 and CDR2 sequences are SGHRS and YFSETQ. V was cut by 4 bases and J by 1 base, with 10 bases left in between. The CDR3 consists of 14 residues. CDR3 coding DNA: TGCGCCAGCAGCATTAACCACCGCACAGATACGCAGTATTTT. Its translation: CASSINHRTDTQYF.

V and J are TRBV27 and TRBJ2-7; D not certain. CDR3 length: 17 residues. V gave up 4 bases and J gave up 1 base, with 20 bases separating them. CDR1 is MNHEY and CDR2 is SMNVEV in the germline V gene (reference sequence). The CDR3, as DNA: TGTGCCAGCAGTTCCACTCCCGAGGCGGTATTATCCTACGAGCAGTACTTC. It codes for CASSSTPEAVLSYEQYF.

This clone was picked up one time. The rearrangement joins TRBV4-3 to TRBJ1-3; D not certain. The length of the CDR3 is 16 residues. V lost 1 base, J lost 0 bases, and 10 bases lay in between. Germline loops: CDR1 LGHNA, CDR2 YSLEER. The CDR3 sequence: CASSQVGSLSGNTIYF. The CDR3 DNA sequence: TGCGCCAGCAGCCAAGTAGGGAGCCTCTCTGGAAACACCATATATTTT.

The chain joins TRBV15 to TRBJ2-7, with unresolved D. CDR3 length: 13 residues. Trimming removed 0 bases from V and 10 bases from J, with 13 bases in between. CDR1 and CDR2 (germline): LNHNV, YYDKDF (reference sequence). Here the CDR3 DNA reads TGTGCCACCAGCAGAGATCGGACCCAAGATCAGTACTTC. It specifies CATSRDRTQDQYF.